This entry describes one TCR beta chain. The record originates from a study of blood T cell repertoires in COVID-19. Study as a whole: Researchers got acute and convalescent COVID-19 samples from the United States, Italy and Spain.

Clones were read by immunoSEQ multiplex PCR, and TCRdb kept only the in-frame ones, dropping some. The repertoire holds 250,000 to 350,000 clones, with roughly 86% as singletons. Recruits, aged roughly 18 to 95 years, lived in under 25 US areas. Participants in the exposed group had met a COVID-19 case in the 2 weeks before joining the study. V lost 1 base to trimming and J lost 9 bases; unmatched junction nucleotides: 5. CDR3 length: 14 residues. Looked up from germline, CDR1 is SGHTA and CDR2 is FQGNSA. Sequencing input: PBMCs or T cells enriched from blood (not recorded which). The receptor was isolated from a woman between 50 and 59 years old who had been exposed to COVID-19. The V and J genes are TRBV7-2 and TRBJ2-1; TRBD2 agrees at 8 bases. DNA of the CDR3: TGTGCCAGCAGCTTAGTAAGCGGGGGAACTGAGCAGTTCTTC. Its translation: CASSLVSGGTEQFF.